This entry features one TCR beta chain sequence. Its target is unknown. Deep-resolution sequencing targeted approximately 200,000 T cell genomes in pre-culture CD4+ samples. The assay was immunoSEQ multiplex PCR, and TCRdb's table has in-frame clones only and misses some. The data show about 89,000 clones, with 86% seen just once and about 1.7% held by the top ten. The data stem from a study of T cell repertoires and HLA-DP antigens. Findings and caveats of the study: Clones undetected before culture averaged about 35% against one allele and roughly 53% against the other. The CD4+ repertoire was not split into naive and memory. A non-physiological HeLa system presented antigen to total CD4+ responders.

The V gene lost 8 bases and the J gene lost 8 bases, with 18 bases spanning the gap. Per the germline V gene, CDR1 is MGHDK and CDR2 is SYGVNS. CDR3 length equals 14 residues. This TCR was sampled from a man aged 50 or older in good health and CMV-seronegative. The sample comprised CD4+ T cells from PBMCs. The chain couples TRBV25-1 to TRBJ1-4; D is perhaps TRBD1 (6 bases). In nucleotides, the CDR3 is TGTGCCAGCGCCTTAGGGGGGGCGGAGGAAAAACTGTTTTTT. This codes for CASALGGAEEKLFF. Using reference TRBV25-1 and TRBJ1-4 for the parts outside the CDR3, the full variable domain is EADIYQTPRYLVIGTGKKITLECSQTMGHDKMYWYQQDPGMELHLIHYSYGVNSTEKGDLSSESTVSRIRTEHFPLTLESARPSHTSQYLCASALGGAEEKLFFGSGTQLSVL.